The 32 T cell receptor beta chains below all came from one sample that was sequenced in a study of CD8 T cells in Susac syndrome. cDNA came from around 0.54 to 1 ug RNA primed by random hexamers. TCRdb processed the immunoSEQ multiplex PCR reads anew with MiXCR; each CDR3 protein has one entry. There are about 80,000 distinct CDR3 sequences in the sample; approximately 93% occur only once, and about 0.94% lies in the top ten. Input material: CD8+ T cells from PBMCs. These receptors were taken from a human donor with Susac syndrome.

The V call is TRBV12-3 or TRBV12-4, the J call TRBJ1-2; weak D call: TRBD1 (6 bases). The CDR3 contains 14 residues. Between the trimmed V and J ends, which lost 5 bases and 4 bases, there was a span of 14 bases. The CDR3 region has the DNA TGTGCCAGCAGTGCCGGGACACGGATCTATGGCTACACCTTC. Translated: CASSAGTRIYGYTF.

The CDR3 loop reads CASNQGTEAFF. The CDR3 region has the DNA TGTGCCAGTAATCAGGGCACTGAAGCTTTCTTT. The J gene is TRBJ1-1, the V gene TRBV19; TRBD1 might be the D (5 bases). The germline V and J ends were trimmed by 7 bases and 4 bases, with 7 bases remaining between them. The CDR3 has 11 amino acids. Germline loops: CDR1 LNHDA, CDR2 SQIVND (reference sequence).

The chain carries TRBV12-3 or TRBV12-4 and TRBJ2-7; D is perhaps TRBD2 (6 bases). Trimming shortened V by 5 bases and J by 3 bases, and 17 bases separated the two germline ends. The CDR3 totals 15 residues. In DNA form, the CDR3 reads TGTGCCAGCAGTCCCCCGGGGGAGAGGGGCTACGAGCAGTACTTC. Amino acids: CASSPPGERGYEQYF.

This chain connects TRBV6-5 to TRBJ2-7; a possible D gene is TRBD2 (7 bases). CDR1 and CDR2 (germline): MNHEY, SVGAGI. There are 13 residues in the CDR3. The V end lost 4 bases, the J end lost 5 bases, and 12 bases lay between the germline ends. The CDR3: CASSLEGGNEQYF. CDR3 in DNA: TGTGCCAGCAGTTTAGAGGGGGGGAACGAGCAGTACTTC.

This clonotype was seen a single time. The chain couples TRBV6-5 to TRBJ1-1; D is uncertain. The CDR3 consists of 14 residues. Germline V gives CDR1 MNHEY, CDR2 SVGAGI. V lost 0 bases to trimming and J lost 8 bases, with 13 bases between them. Here the CDR3 reads CASSYSTGYGEAFF. CDR3 sequence (DNA): TGTGCCAGCAGTTACTCGACTGGTTATGGCGAAGCTTTCTTT.

V gene TRBV29-1 combines with J gene TRBJ1-1, with no clear D. CDR1 SQVTM and CDR2 ANQGSEA come from the germline V gene. The V gene lost 1 base and the J gene lost 0 bases, with 12 bases spanning the gap. The CDR3 is 15 residues long. CDR3 loop: CSVEALEGMNTEAFF. CDR3 coding DNA: TGCAGCGTTGAAGCTCTCGAAGGGATGAACACTGAAGCTTTCTTT.

This clonotype appeared once. The gene calls are TRBV6-1 and TRBJ2-3; the match to TRBD2 covers 14 bases. Germline CDR1 MNHNS, CDR2 SASEGT. The CDR3 spans 16 residues. The V and J ends lost 6 bases and 6 bases, in that order; junction bases with no gene match: 8. The CDR3 DNA sequence: TGTGCCAGCAGCCGACTAGCGGGGGGGCCTAGGGATACGCAGTATTTT. As protein: CASSRLAGGPRDTQYF.

This chain links TRBV30 with TRBJ2-3; D gene uncertain. The CDR3 is 13 residues long. CDR1 GTSNPN and CDR2 SVGIG come from the germline V gene (reference sequence). Trimming took 2 bases from V and 2 from J, leaving 8 bases between them. The CDR3 sequence is CAWSPGYTDTQYF. The CDR3, as DNA: TGTGCCTGGAGTCCAGGATACACAGATACGCAGTATTTT. The whole variable domain, remainder taken from reference TRBV30 and TRBJ2-3, is SQTIHQWPATLVQPVGSPLSLECTVEGTSNPNLYWYRQAAGRGLQLLFYSVGIGQISSEVPQNLSASRPQDRQFILSSKKLLLSDSGFYLCAWSPGYTDTQYFGPGTRLTVL.

The chain carries TRBV3-1 and TRBJ1-5; TRBD1 agrees at 8 bases. J lost 7 bases, V lost 0 bases, and 11 bases had no gene match. The CDR3 contains 17 residues. Germline V gene data show CDR1 as LGHDT and CDR2 as YNNKEL (reference sequence). This chain's CDR3 is CASSQDPPGQGRQPQHF. The CDR3 region has the DNA TGTGCCAGCAGCCAAGATCCTCCAGGACAGGGAAGACAGCCCCAGCATTTT.

This sequence joins TRBV29-1 and TRBJ1-2, with D tentatively TRBD1 (5 bases). Deletions cut 4 bases from V and 8 bases from J, with 17 bases between. This CDR3 is built from 13 residues. Germline lookup yields CDR1 SQVTM and CDR2 ANQGSEA. The CDR3 DNA reads TGCAGCGTTGTAGGGACTCCTAAGAGAGGCTACACCTTC. Translation gives CSVVGTPKRGYTF.

J is TRBJ2-5 and V is TRBV7-9; a possible D gene is TRBD1 (6 bases). This CDR3 region has 15 residues. V lost 2 bases, J lost 2 bases, and 12 bases lay in between. Per the germline V gene, CDR1 is SEHNR and CDR2 is FQNEAQ (reference sequence). The CDR3 loop reads CASSLLPDRQETQYF. The DNA of the CDR3 is TGTGCCAGCAGCTTACTTCCGGACAGACAAGAGACCCAGTACTTC.

The chain combines TRBV5-4 with TRBJ2-1, with 11 bases aligning to TRBD2. The CDR3 has 18 amino acids. Germline V gives CDR1 SGHNT, CDR2 YYREEE (reference sequence). The J segment lost 4 bases and the V segment lost 4 bases, leaving 13 bases of the junction unmatched. CDR3 bases: TGTGCCAGCAGCCGCCGCGAGTCCGGGACTAGCGGATACAATGAGCAGTTCTTC. It translates to CASSRRESGTSGYNEQFF.

The rearrangement uses TRBV5-1 and TRBJ1-4; 8 bases align to TRBD1. The germline CDR1 and CDR2 sequences are SGHRS and YFSETQ. This CDR3 has 14 residues. V shed 1 base and J 7 bases; nucleotides not matched to a gene: 3. CDR3 nucleotides: TGCGCCAGCAGCTTGACAGGGGGGAGTGAAAAACTGTTTTTT. Translation: CASSLTGGSEKLFF.

The chain carries TRBV9 and TRBJ2-7; 7 nucleotides match TRBD2. The V gene end was trimmed by 4 bases and the J gene end by 6 bases; junction bases not matched to a gene: 19. Per the germline V gene, CDR1 is SGDLS and CDR2 is YYNGEE. The CDR3 is 17 amino acids. The CDR3 loop reads CASSPRGDLGLSIEQYF. The CDR3 DNA sequence: TGTGCCAGCAGCCCCCGGGGGGATCTAGGCCTGTCCATCGAGCAGTACTTC.

The chain has TRBV15 and TRBJ2-1, with 8 bases matching TRBD1. Germline-derived CDR1 and CDR2 are LNHNV and YYDKDF (reference sequence). The CDR3 length is 17 residues. V was clipped by 6 bases and J by 5 bases; unmatched bases: 15. The CDR3 region is CATSTGGGGITDNEQFF. The CDR3 DNA reads TGTGCCACCAGTACAGGGGGTGGTGGGATCACTGACAATGAGCAGTTCTTC.

The chain has TRBV29-1 and TRBJ2-2; possibly TRBD1 or TRBD2 for D (5 bases each). The CDR3 extends over 14 amino acids. Germline CDR1 SQVTM, CDR2 ANQGSEA. V was cut by 7 bases and J by 5 bases, with 17 bases left in between. The CDR3: CSAALGVTTGELFF. The DNA for the CDR3 is TGCAGCGCCGCCTTGGGGGTTACGACCGGGGAGCTGTTTTTT.

This clonotype was seen only a few times. The chain couples TRBV5-6 to TRBJ1-2, with D possibly being TRBD1 (6 bases). Trimming took 3 bases from V and 4 from J, leaving 10 bases between them. CDR1 is SGHDT and CDR2 is YYEEEE in the germline V gene. The CDR3 spans 13 residues. The CDR3 sequence: CASSSQGTYGYTF. In nucleotides, the CDR3 is TGTGCCAGCAGCTCTCAGGGGACCTATGGCTACACCTTC.

The V gene is TRBV13, the J gene TRBJ2-5, with no clear D. V was clipped by 2 bases and J by 7 bases, with 11 bases between them. Germline V lookup: CDR1 PRHDT, CDR2 FYEKMQ (reference sequence). This CDR3 spans 13 amino acids. The CDR3 spells CASSLRLSGTQYF. DNA of the CDR3: TGTGCCAGCAGCTTACGGTTGTCGGGGACCCAGTACTTC.

CDR3 coding DNA: TGTGCCAGCGGGTTGGGAAGTAGCACAGATACGCAGTATTTT. Amino acid sequence: CASGLGSSTDTQYF. V gene TRBV25-1 combines with J gene TRBJ2-3; D call uncertain. V was trimmed by 8 bases and J by 0 bases, leaving 12 bases between them. The CDR3 length is 14 residues. The germline V gene encodes CDR1 MGHDK and CDR2 SYGVNS.

J is TRBJ2-2 and V is TRBV28; the D gene could be TRBD1 or TRBD2 (5 bases each). The germline V and J ends were trimmed by 4 bases and 2 bases, with 11 bases remaining between them. The CDR3 sequence is 15 residues long. The germline V gene encodes CDR1 MDHEN and CDR2 SYDVKM. CDR3 nucleotide sequence: TGTGCCAGCAGTTCCGGGACCCATAACACCGGGGAGCTGTTTTTT. It encodes CASSSGTHNTGELFF.

The J gene is TRBJ2-3, the V gene TRBV10-3; 7 bases line up with TRBD1. The CDR3 length is 15 residues. Trimming took 6 bases from V and 3 from J; bases not matched to a gene: 9. Germline V gene data show CDR1 as ENHRY and CDR2 as SYGVKD. In DNA, the CDR3 is TGTGCCATCAGCGAGGGACAGAAATTAACAGATACGCAGTATTTT. Its protein is CAISEGQKLTDTQYF.

Note on this clonotype: One end of the junction fails to match germline, which may point to a read error. The chain combines TRBV7-7 with TRBJ2-3; D call uncertain. Germline CDR1 SSHAT, CDR2 FNYEAQ (reference sequence). The CDR3 totals 12 residues. DNA for the CDR3: TGTGCTAGCACCCCCGGGTCAGATACGCAGTATTTT. It yields the protein CASTPGSDTQYF.

This clonotype was recorded once. The chain couples TRBV24-1 to TRBJ2-2; D is unclear. V shed 9 bases and J shed 7 bases, with 14 bases lying between them. CDR3 size: 13 residues. The V gene's germline CDR1 is KGHDR and CDR2 SFDVKD. CDR3 amino acids: CATHSSPGGELFF. CDR3 nucleotide sequence: TGTGCCACCCACTCCTCCCCCGGCGGGGAGCTGTTTTTT.

The rearrangement uses TRBV1 and TRBJ1-2; the table's D call of TRBD1 was not tested on the DNA. TRBV1 counts as a pseudogene. This CDR3 is built from 17 residues. CDR3 nucleotides: TGCACCAGCAGCCAAGTCGGAGGACAGGCGCCTCACTATGGCTACACCTTC. Encoded protein: CTSSQVGGQAPHYGYTF.

The CDR3 reads CASSILPGQGGETQYF. CDR3 DNA: TGTGCCAGTAGTATTCTCCCGGGACAGGGGGGAGAGACCCAGTACTTC. The rearrangement uses TRBV19 and TRBJ2-5; TRBD1 matches at 11 bases. Germline-derived CDR1 and CDR2 are LNHDA and SQIVND (reference sequence). After removal of 3 bases from V and 4 bases from J, the junction contained 7 bases not matched to a gene. The CDR3 runs 16 residues.

This clonotype was recorded only once. This sequence joins TRBV5-4 and TRBJ2-3, with D possibly TRBD2 on 6 matching bases. Germline assignment: CDR1 SGHNT and CDR2 YYREEE (reference sequence). This CDR3 region has 15 residues. The V end was cut by 7 bases, the J end by 2 bases, with 17 bases between. The CDR3 loop reads CASVNRDFSTDTQYF. CDR3 nucleotide sequence: TGTGCCAGCGTAAACCGGGACTTCTCCACAGATACGCAGTATTTT.

This clonotype has just a few counts. The V call is TRBV7-2, the J call TRBJ2-3; 8 bases map to TRBD1. CDR3 length: 16 amino acids. CDR1 SGHTA and CDR2 FQGNSA come from the germline V gene. V shed 6 bases, J shed 1 base, and the junction held 9 bases outside the gene matches. This CDR3 is CASRPKTGEGTDTQYF. DNA of the CDR3: TGTGCCAGCAGGCCCAAGACAGGGGAGGGCACAGATACGCAGTATTTT.

The rearrangement links TRBV30 to TRBJ2-7; a weak D match, TRBD2 (5 bases). This CDR3 contains 12 residues. Trimming took off 2 bases at V and 0 bases at J, with 5 bases between the two ends. Germline V gene sequence: CDR1 GTSNPN, CDR2 SVGIG (reference sequence). The CDR3 bases are TGTGCCTGGAGTCGGGACTCCTACGAGCAGTACTTC. Translation gives CAWSRDSYEQYF.

This clonotype was seen just once. V usage is TRBV27 and J usage is TRBJ1-1; 8 bases map to TRBD1. CDR1 and CDR2 from the germline V gene are MNHEY and SMNVEV (reference sequence). The V and J ends lost 5 bases and 4 bases, in that order; junction bases with no gene match: 9. The CDR3 spans 15 residues. The DNA for the CDR3 is TGTGCCAGCAGTACGGACAGGGCTGGAAGCACTGAAGCTTTCTTT. Protein product: CASSTDRAGSTEAFF.

The sample holds one count of this clonotype. CDR3 sequence (DNA): TGTGCCAGCAGCGAGACTAGCGGGAGCACCGGGGAGCTGTTTTTT. Translation gives CASSETSGSTGELFF. The chain has TRBV9 and TRBJ2-2; 12 positions agree with TRBD2. This CDR3 spans 15 amino acids. Looked up from germline, CDR1 is SGDLS and CDR2 is YYNGEE. J was trimmed by 4 bases and V by 3 bases; bases with no gene match: 1.

The chain uses TRBV25-1 and TRBJ2-1, with D uncertain. Germline CDR1 and CDR2: MGHDK and SYGVNS. The CDR3 sequence is 12 residues long. V was cut by 3 bases and J by 1 base, with 1 base left in between. CDR3 residues: CASSDSYNEQFF. The CDR3 bases are TGTGCCAGCAGTGATTCCTACAATGAGCAGTTCTTC.

This chain uses TRBV13 with TRBJ2-7; TRBD2 matches at 11 bases. Germline assignment: CDR1 PRHDT and CDR2 FYEKMQ (reference sequence). This CDR3 has 15 amino acids. Trimming cost V 4 bases and J 2 bases; bases outside gene matches: 4. CDR3 sequence reads: CASSSGTSGTYEQYF. CDR3 nucleotides: TGTGCCAGCAGCTCGGGGACTAGCGGCACCTACGAGCAGTACTTC.